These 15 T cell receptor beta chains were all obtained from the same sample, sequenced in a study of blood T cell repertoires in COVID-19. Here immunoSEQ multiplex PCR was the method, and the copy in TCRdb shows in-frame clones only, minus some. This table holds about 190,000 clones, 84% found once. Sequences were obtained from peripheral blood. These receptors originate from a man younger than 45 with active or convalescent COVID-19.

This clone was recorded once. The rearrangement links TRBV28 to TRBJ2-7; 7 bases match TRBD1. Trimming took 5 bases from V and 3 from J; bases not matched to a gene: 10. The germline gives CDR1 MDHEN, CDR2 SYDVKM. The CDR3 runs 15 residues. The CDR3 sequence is CASSTDRRLVYEQYF. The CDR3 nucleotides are TGTGCCAGCAGTACGGACAGGCGGTTAGTCTACGAGCAGTACTTC.

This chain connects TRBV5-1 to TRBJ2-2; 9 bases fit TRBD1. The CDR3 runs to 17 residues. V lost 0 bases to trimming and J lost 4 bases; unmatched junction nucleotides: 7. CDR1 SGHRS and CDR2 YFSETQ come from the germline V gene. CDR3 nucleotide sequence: TGCGCCAGCAGCTTGGCCCCGGACAGGGGCGTCACCGGGGAGCTGTTTTTT. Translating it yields CASSLAPDRGVTGELFF.

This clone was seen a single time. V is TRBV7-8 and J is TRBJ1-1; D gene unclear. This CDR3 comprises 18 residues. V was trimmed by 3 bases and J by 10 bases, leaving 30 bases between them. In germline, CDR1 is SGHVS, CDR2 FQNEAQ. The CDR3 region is CASSFEVEVDYETTGAFF. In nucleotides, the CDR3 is TGTGCCAGCAGCTTTGAGGTAGAAGTGGATTACGAGACGACGGGAGCTTTCTTT.

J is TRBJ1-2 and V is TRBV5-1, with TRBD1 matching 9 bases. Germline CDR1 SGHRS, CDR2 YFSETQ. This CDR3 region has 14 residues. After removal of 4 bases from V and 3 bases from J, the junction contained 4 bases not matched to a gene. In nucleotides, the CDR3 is TGCGCCAGCAGCCCGGACAGGGGTGACTATGGCTACACCTTC. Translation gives CASSPDRGDYGYTF.

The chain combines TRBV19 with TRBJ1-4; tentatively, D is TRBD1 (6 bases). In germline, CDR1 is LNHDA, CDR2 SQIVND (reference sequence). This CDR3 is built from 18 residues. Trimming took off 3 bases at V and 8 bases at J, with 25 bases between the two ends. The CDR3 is CASSMPSGGASVLEKLFF. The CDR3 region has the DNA TGTGCCAGTAGTATGCCGTCGGGGGGCGCCTCGGTGTTAGAAAAACTGTTTTTT.

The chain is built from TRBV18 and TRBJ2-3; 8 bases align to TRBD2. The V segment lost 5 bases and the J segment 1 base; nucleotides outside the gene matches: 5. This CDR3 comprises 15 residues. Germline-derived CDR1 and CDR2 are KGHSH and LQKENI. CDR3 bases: TGTGCCAGCTCAGAGGCGGGGGGACGCACAGATACGCAGTATTTT. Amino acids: CASSEAGGRTDTQYF.

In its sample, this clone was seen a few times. The CDR3 region has the DNA TGTGCCACCAGTGCTCCTGAGTCGGGTACTGATGGCTACACCTTC. It encodes CATSAPESGTDGYTF. This chain joins TRBV24-1 and TRBJ1-2; D ambiguous. The CDR3 extends over 15 amino acids. CDR1 and CDR2 (germline): KGHDR, SFDVKD. The germline V and J ends were trimmed by 5 bases and 6 bases, with 18 bases remaining between them.

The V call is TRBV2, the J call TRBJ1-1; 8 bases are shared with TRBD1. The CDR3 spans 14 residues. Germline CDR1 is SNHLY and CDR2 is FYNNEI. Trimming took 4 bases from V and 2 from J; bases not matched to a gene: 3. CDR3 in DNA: TGTGCCAGCAGTGGACAGGGGTCCAACACTGAAGCTTTCTTT. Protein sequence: CASSGQGSNTEAFF. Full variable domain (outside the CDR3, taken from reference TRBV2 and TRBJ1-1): EPEVTQTPSHQVTQMGQEVILRCVPISNHLYFYWYRQILGQKVEFLVSFYNNEISEKSEIFDDQFSVERPDGSNFTLKIRSTKLEDSAMYFCASSGQGSNTEAFFGQGTRLTVV.

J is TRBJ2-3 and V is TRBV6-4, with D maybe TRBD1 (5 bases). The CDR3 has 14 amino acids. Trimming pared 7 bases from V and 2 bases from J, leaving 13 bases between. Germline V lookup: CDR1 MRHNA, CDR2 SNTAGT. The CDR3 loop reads CASKGSAYTDTQYF. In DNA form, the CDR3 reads TGTGCCAGCAAGGGGTCTGCTTACACAGATACGCAGTATTTT.

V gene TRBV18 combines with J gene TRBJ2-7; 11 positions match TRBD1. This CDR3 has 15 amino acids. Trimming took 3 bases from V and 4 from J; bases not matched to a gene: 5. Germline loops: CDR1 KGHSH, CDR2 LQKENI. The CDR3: CASSPTGTGGYEQYF. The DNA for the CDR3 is TGTGCCAGCTCACCGACCGGGACAGGGGGTTACGAGCAGTACTTC.

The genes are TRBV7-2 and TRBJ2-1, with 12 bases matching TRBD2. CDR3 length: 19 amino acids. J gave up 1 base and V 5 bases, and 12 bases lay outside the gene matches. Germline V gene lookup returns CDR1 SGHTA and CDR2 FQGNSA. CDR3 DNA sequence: TGTGCCAGCAGCCCGGGGGTACTAGCGGGAGGAGCATCCTACAATGAGCAGTTCTTC. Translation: CASSPGVLAGGASYNEQFF.

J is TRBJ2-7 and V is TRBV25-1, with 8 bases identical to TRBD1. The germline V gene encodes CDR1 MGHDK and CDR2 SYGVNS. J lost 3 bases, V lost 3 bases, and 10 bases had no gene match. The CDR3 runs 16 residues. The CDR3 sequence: CASSDVGGTGGYEQYF. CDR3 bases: TGTGCCAGCAGTGATGTCGGCGGGACAGGCGGCTACGAGCAGTACTTC.

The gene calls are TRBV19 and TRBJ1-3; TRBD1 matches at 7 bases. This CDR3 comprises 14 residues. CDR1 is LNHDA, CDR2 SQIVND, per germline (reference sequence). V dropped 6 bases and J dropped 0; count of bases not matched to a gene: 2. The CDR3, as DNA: TGTGCCAGTAGGGGGGACAGCTCTGGAAACACCATATATTTT. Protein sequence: CASRGDSSGNTIYF.

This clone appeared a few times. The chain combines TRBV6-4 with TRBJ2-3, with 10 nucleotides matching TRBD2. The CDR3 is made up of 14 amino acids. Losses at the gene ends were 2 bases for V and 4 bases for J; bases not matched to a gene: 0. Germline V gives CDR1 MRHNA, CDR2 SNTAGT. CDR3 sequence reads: CASSDGTSADTQYF. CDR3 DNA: TGTGCCAGCAGTGACGGGACTAGCGCAGATACGCAGTATTTT.

CDR3 DNA sequence: TGTGCCAGCAGTGACTGGGGCTCCAGCTCCTACAATGAGCAGTTCTTC. Encoded protein: CASSDWGSSSYNEQFF. The J gene is TRBJ2-1, the V gene TRBV6-4; weak D call: TRBD1 (5 bases). CDR1 is MRHNA, CDR2 SNTAGT, per germline. The CDR3 contains 16 residues. V dropped 1 base and J dropped 0 bases, with 10 bases sitting between them.